One sample yielded the 21 T cell receptor beta chains listed below, sequenced in a study of OX40 agonist ivuxolimab in advanced cancers. The method behind the library was the immunoSEQ multiplex PCR assay. This is the immuneACCESS table as TCRdb keeps it, with only in-frame sequences that have V and J called. A part of the clones is gone; compared with another copy, unresolved V genes explain less than half, and the rest is unexplained. Within this sample are tens of thousands of clones, with about 87% of them counted one time only. The ten largest clonotypes hold around 29% of the sample. The source material was CD4+ or CD8+ T cells sorted from blood, sampled in a trial of the OX40 agonist ivuxolimab. The receptors derive from an adult with an advanced solid tumor such as melanoma, head and neck, liver or kidney cancer.

J is TRBJ2-2 and V is TRBV5-1; TRBD2 aligns across 11 bases. V shed 2 bases, J shed 6 bases, and the junction held 3 bases outside the gene matches. Germline V gives CDR1 SGHRS, CDR2 YFSETQ. The CDR3 is 15 residues long. The CDR3 reads CASSFTSGSSGELFF. The CDR3 DNA follows: TGCGCCAGCAGCTTTACTAGCGGGAGTTCCGGGGAGCTGTTTTTT.

J is TRBJ2-4 and V is TRBV19; unclear D gene. The V end was cut by 11 bases, the J end by 10 bases, with 9 bases between. The germline gives CDR1 LNHDA, CDR2 SQIVND (reference sequence). The CDR3 extends over 9 amino acids. CDR3 sequence reads: CAGEDIQYF. The CDR3 DNA reads as TGTGCCGGAGAAGATATTCAGTACTTC.

The chain joins TRBV5-4 to TRBJ2-1; 14 bases map to TRBD2. The CDR3 is made up of 15 amino acids. In germline, CDR1 is SGHNT, CDR2 YYREEE (reference sequence). V lost 4 bases to trimming and J lost 9 bases; unmatched junction nucleotides: 6. The CDR3 DNA reads TGTGCCAGCAGCCCTAGACTAGCGGGGGGGTTTGAGCAGTTCTTC. Its translation: CASSPRLAGGFEQFF.

The chain links TRBV27 to TRBJ1-5, with D possibly being TRBD1 (5 bases). The germline V gene encodes CDR1 MNHEY and CDR2 SMNVEV (reference sequence). The germline V and J ends were trimmed by 2 bases and 5 bases, with 7 bases remaining between them. This CDR3 spans 13 amino acids. CDR3 coding DNA: TGTGCCAGCAGTTTAGTCAGGGATCAGCCCCAGCATTTT. Its translation is CASSLVRDQPQHF.

The V gene is TRBV30, the J gene TRBJ2-1; TRBD2 aligns across 8 bases. The germline V gene encodes CDR1 GTSNPN and CDR2 SVGIG (reference sequence). Trimming at V came to 6 bases and at J to 15 bases, leaving 13 bases not matched to a gene. CDR3 length: 12 amino acids. CDR3 nucleotides: TGTGCCTGTCCCCTTAGCGGGGAGAAACGGTTCTTC. Residues: CACPLSGEKRFF.

The genes are TRBV10-1 and TRBJ2-1, with TRBD2 matching over 11 bases. The CDR3 has 14 residues. Trimming took 6 bases from V and 10 from J; bases not matched to a gene: 8. Germline assignment: CDR1 WNHNN and CDR2 SYGVQD (reference sequence). CDR3 sequence: CASREGLADGEQFF. DNA for the CDR3: TGCGCCAGCAGGGAGGGACTAGCGGATGGCGAGCAGTTCTTC.

V and J are TRBV12-5 and TRBJ2-5, with TRBD2 matching 9 bases. Trimming at V came to 5 bases and at J to 2 bases, leaving 12 bases not matched to a gene. In germline, CDR1 is LGHNT, CDR2 FRNRAP. The CDR3 loop spans 17 amino acids. The DNA for the CDR3 is TGTGCTAGTGGTCCGAACAAGGGACTAGCAGGGCAAGAGACCCAGTACTTC. Protein sequence: CASGPNKGLAGQETQYF.

The rearrangement uses TRBV6-6 and TRBJ2-7; D possibly corresponds to TRBD2 (6 bases). Germline values: CDR1 MNHNY, CDR2 SVGAGI (reference sequence). The CDR3 runs to 16 residues. V was pared by 3 bases and J by 0 bases, with 15 bases between. DNA of the CDR3: TGTGCCAGCAGTTATGGCGGGACTGGTGTCTCCTACGAGCAGTACTTC. This sequence encodes CASSYGGTGVSYEQYF.

This chain connects TRBV6-5 to TRBJ2-7, with no clear D. Germline loops: CDR1 MNHEY, CDR2 SVGAGI. This CDR3 is built from 16 residues. V was trimmed by 0 bases and J by 1 base, leaving 13 bases between them. CDR3 sequence: CASSYSMSDVSYEQYF. CDR3 bases: TGTGCCAGCAGTTACTCGATGAGCGACGTTTCCTACGAGCAGTACTTC.

The chain uses TRBV19 and TRBJ2-2; 7 nucleotides match TRBD1. This CDR3 spans 15 amino acids. Trimming removed 7 bases from V and 3 bases from J; junction bases left unmatched: 8. The germline V gene has CDR1 LNHDA and CDR2 SQIVND (reference sequence). The CDR3 region has the DNA TGTGCCAGTAACACAATCGACAGGGACACCGGGGAGCTGTTTTTT. Amino acids: CASNTIDRDTGELFF.

The chain carries TRBV19 and TRBJ2-5; 9 nucleotides line up with TRBD1. Germline V CDR1 and CDR2: LNHDA, SQIVND (reference sequence). The CDR3 length is 16 residues. After removal of 7 bases from V and 2 bases from J, the junction contained 11 bases not matched to a gene. CDR3 DNA sequence: TGTGCCAGTAACGCGGGACAGGGAGATGGGCAAGAGACCCAGTACTTC. Translating gives CASNAGQGDGQETQYF. Full variable domain (remainder filled in from reference TRBV19 and TRBJ2-5): DGGITQSPKYLFRKEGQNVTLSCEQNLNHDAMYWYRQDPGQGLRLIYYSQIVNDFQKGDIAEGYSVSREKKESFPLTVTSAQKNPTAFYLCASNAGQGDGQETQYFGPGTRLLVL.

This chain uses TRBV14 with TRBJ2-2; 10 bases line up with TRBD1. This CDR3 contains 19 residues. Germline trimming cut 5 bases from V and 2 bases from J; bases unmatched to any gene: 14. The germline gives CDR1 SGHDN, CDR2 FVKESK. This chain's CDR3 is CASSYPTLGTGVNTGELFF. The CDR3 bases are TGTGCCAGCAGCTACCCCACCCTTGGGACAGGGGTTAACACCGGGGAGCTGTTTTTT.

This chain connects TRBV7-9 to TRBJ1-1; D gene ambiguous. Germline loops: CDR1 SEHNR, CDR2 FQNEAQ (reference sequence). CDR3 length equals 13 residues. V lost 5 bases, J lost 9 bases, and 16 bases lay in between. The CDR3 reads CASSPQLERQAFF. The CDR3 DNA is TGTGCCAGCAGCCCCCAGTTAGAAAGGCAAGCTTTCTTT. The full variable domain, rest sourced from reference TRBV7-9 and TRBJ1-1, is DTGVSQNPRHKITKRGQNVTFRCDPISEHNRLYWYRQTLGQGPEFLTYFQNEAQLEKSRLLSDRFSAERPKGSFSTLEIQRTEQGDSAMYLCASSPQLERQAFFGQGTRLTVV.

This clone appeared once. This sequence joins TRBV2 and TRBJ1-2; a possible D gene is TRBD1 (6 bases). The CDR3 runs 13 residues. Trimming took 4 bases from V and 5 from J, leaving 11 bases between them. Germline lookup yields CDR1 SNHLY and CDR2 FYNNEI. Here the CDR3 DNA reads TGTGCCAGCAGTGCTGGGACAAGTTATGGCTACACCTTC. Translation: CASSAGTSYGYTF.

The chain joins TRBV9 to TRBJ2-1; 13 nucleotides line up with TRBD2. Germline CDR1 is SGDLS and CDR2 is YYNGEE. Trimming at V came to 3 bases and at J to 3 bases, leaving 3 bases not matched to a gene. This CDR3 is 16 amino acids long. The CDR3 protein is CASSETSGGYYNEQFF. The CDR3 DNA follows: TGTGCCAGCAGCGAGACTAGCGGGGGGTACTACAATGAGCAGTTCTTC.

The CDR3 spells CASSADSNQPQHF. CDR3 in DNA: TGCGCCAGCAGTGCGGATAGCAATCAGCCCCAGCATTTT. This chain connects TRBV10-2 to TRBJ1-5, with D unresolved. V lost 4 bases and J lost 0, with 4 bases in between. The CDR3 sequence is 13 residues long. Germline V gene data show CDR1 as WSHSY and CDR2 as SAAADI.

The rearrangement links TRBV4-2 to TRBJ2-1, with D unresolved. The V gene lost 3 bases and the J gene lost 13 bases, with 10 bases spanning the gap. The germline V gene has CDR1 LGHNA and CDR2 YNFKEQ. CDR3 size: 11 residues. CDR3 protein: CASSQKRRQFF. CDR3 bases: TGTGCCAGCAGCCAGAAGAGGAGACAGTTCTTC.

This chain joins TRBV9 and TRBJ2-3; D uncertain. This CDR3 is built from 16 residues. CDR1 is SGDLS and CDR2 is YYNGEE in the germline V gene. V gave up 0 bases and J gave up 0 bases, with 11 bases separating them. CDR3 nucleotides: TGTGCCAGCAGCGTAGTCCCAGGCTCTAGCACAGATACGCAGTATTTT. Translation gives CASSVVPGSSTDTQYF.

The chain carries TRBV7-9 and TRBJ1-5; D unresolved. CDR1 and CDR2 (germline): SEHNR, FQNEAQ (reference sequence). Trimming removed 8 bases at V and 3 bases at J, with 8 bases between. The CDR3 runs to 12 residues. DNA for the CDR3: TGTGCCAGCGGGCAGGACAATCAGCCCCAGCATTTT. This codes for CASGQDNQPQHF.

The rearrangement joins TRBV29-1 to TRBJ2-5; D perhaps matches TRBD2 (5 bases). CDR1 is SQVTM and CDR2 is ANQGSEA in the germline V gene. The CDR3 loop spans 12 amino acids. Trimming removed 4 bases from V and 3 bases from J, with 9 bases in between. The CDR3, as DNA: TGCAGCGTTGGTGTCGGGGAAGAGACCCAGTACTTC. Translated: CSVGVGEETQYF. Variable domain in full (rest from reference TRBV29-1 and TRBJ2-5): SAVISQKPSRDICQRGTSLTIQCQVDSQVTMMFWYRQQPGQSLTLIATANQGSEATYESGFVIDKFPISRPNLTFSTLTVSNMSPEDSSIYLCSVGVGEETQYFGPGTRLLVL.

CDR3 sequence (DNA): TGTGCCAGCAGCCCTGTCGGACAGGGGTTGACTGAAGCTTTCTTT. It codes for CASSPVGQGLTEAFF. The V and J genes are TRBV7-7 and TRBJ1-1; 9 bases are shared with TRBD1. The CDR3 is made up of 15 amino acids. From germline, CDR1 is SSHAT and CDR2 FNYEAQ (reference sequence). The V gene end was trimmed by 5 bases and the J gene end by 5 bases; junction bases not matched to a gene: 9.